The text below deals with one TCR beta chain. What it binds is not known. This record belongs to a study of STAT3 mutations in large granular lymphocyte leukemia. The CDR3 sequence is 15 residues long. Germline CDR1 and CDR2: SNHLY and FYNNEI. The V end lost 2 bases, the J end lost 0 bases, and 9 bases lay between the germline ends. Study observations and caveats: Every T-LGLL patient had at least one immunodominant TCRbeta clonotype.

Clones were read by immunoSEQ multiplex PCR, and TCRdb kept only the in-frame ones, dropping some. The profile shows around 8,500 clones, less than 90% of them singletons. The sequencing input was peripheral blood mononuclear cells. This TCR was recovered from a man older than 75 with T-cell large granular lymphocyte leukemia. Some clones in this sample may be carry-over from other donors' samples. The chain employs TRBV2 and TRBJ2-3; possible D gene TRBD1, 5 bases. The CDR3 protein is CASSETGMSTDTQYF. CDR3 in DNA: TGTGCCAGCAGTGAAACAGGCATGAGCACAGATACGCAGTATTTT.